These 23 T cell receptor beta chains were all obtained from the same sample, sequenced in a study of blood T cell repertoires in COVID-19. The protocol was immunoSEQ multiplex PCR, while the TCRdb copy is restricted to in-frame clones and leaves out a portion. The sample lists 310,000 or so clones, 80% to 90% occurring once. Sequencing was carried out using PBMCs or T cells enriched from blood (not recorded which). The receptors shown here come from a young woman who had recovered from COVID-19.

The rearrangement joins TRBV28 to TRBJ1-6; D unresolved. The V end was cut by 6 bases, the J end by 7 bases, with 16 bases between. Germline CDR1 MDHEN, CDR2 SYDVKM. The CDR3 sequence is 15 residues long. In nucleotides, the CDR3 is TGTGCCAGCAGATTTAGTCAAACGAGGAATTCACCCCTCCACTTT. Protein: CASRFSQTRNSPLHF.

The chain couples TRBV7-8 to TRBJ2-7; 10 nucleotides agree with TRBD2. The CDR3 extends over 13 amino acids. Trimming removed 10 bases from V and 5 bases from J; junction bases left unmatched: 8. Germline V gene sequence: CDR1 SGHVS, CDR2 FQNEAQ. The CDR3 nucleotides are TGTGCCACCCGAAGCGGGAGGGCCCACGAGCAGTACTTC. Protein: CATRSGRAHEQYF.

The chain is built from TRBV7-2 and TRBJ1-1; D is possibly TRBD1 (6 bases). CDR1 SGHTA and CDR2 FQGNSA come from the germline V gene. There are 13 residues in the CDR3. Trimming took 5 bases from V and 8 from J, leaving 15 bases between them. CDR3 residues: CASSPEGEGEAFF. The CDR3 coding sequence is TGTGCCAGCAGCCCGGAGGGGGAGGGGGAAGCTTTCTTT.

The J gene is TRBJ1-1, the V gene TRBV20-1; weak D call: TRBD1 (5 bases). The CDR3 covers 12 residues. The germline V and J ends were trimmed by 3 bases and 7 bases, with 12 bases remaining between them. Germline CDR1 reads DFQATT; CDR2 reads SNEGSKA (reference sequence). The CDR3 region has the DNA TGCAGTGCTAGTCAGGGCCAGGTTGAAGCTTTCTTT. It yields the protein CSASQGQVEAFF.

This chain links TRBV7-3 with TRBJ2-3; 9 bases fit TRBD2. Germline V gene data show CDR1 as SGHTA and CDR2 as FQGTGA. The CDR3 spans 15 residues. V shed 6 bases and J 7 bases; nucleotides not matched to a gene: 11. The CDR3 spells CASSQTSGPPHTQYF. CDR3 coding DNA: TGTGCCAGCAGTCAAACTAGCGGGCCCCCCCATACGCAGTATTTT. The full variable domain, in which reference TRBV7-3 and TRBJ2-3 provide the parts outside the CDR3, is GAGVSQTPSNKVTEKGKYVELRCDPISGHTALYWYRQSLGQGPEFLIYFQGTGAADDSGLPNDRFFAVRPEGSVSTLKIQRTERGDSAVYLCASSQTSGPPHTQYFGPGTRLTVL.

Written as DNA, the CDR3 is TGTGCCAGCTCACCACCGTCGGGGGAGCGGGAGACCCAGTACTTC. Protein product: CASSPPSGERETQYF. V gene TRBV18 combines with J gene TRBJ2-5; D may be TRBD2 (6 bases). The V gene's germline CDR1 is KGHSH and CDR2 LQKENI. V was trimmed by 0 bases and J by 5 bases, leaving 13 bases between them. This CDR3 comprises 15 residues. Full variable domain (missing parts from reference TRBV18 and TRBJ2-5): NAGVMQNPRHLVRRRGQEARLRCSPMKGHSHVYWYRQLPEEGLKFMVYLQKENIIDESGMPKERFSAEFPKEGPSILRIQQVVRGDSAAYFCASSPPSGERETQYFGPGTRLLVL.

The chain joins TRBV5-5 to TRBJ1-5; 7 nucleotides agree with TRBD1. Germline V gene lookup returns CDR1 SGHKS and CDR2 YYEKEE (reference sequence). The ends lost 1 base at V and 4 bases at J; junction bases unmatched: 11. The CDR3 is 17 residues long. CDR3 nucleotide sequence: TGTGCCAGCAGCTTGTCCTTTCAGGGGGGCAAAAATCAGCCCCAGCATTTT. Its translation: CASSLSFQGGKNQPQHF.

The chain combines TRBV6-2 or TRBV6-3 with TRBJ2-1; the D gene is possibly TRBD1 (6 bases). This CDR3 is 14 amino acids long. Trimming removed 0 bases from V and 4 bases from J, with 7 bases in between. Germline V gene data show CDR1 as MNHEY and CDR2 as SVGEGT. Here the CDR3 reads CASSYSGQYNEQFF. CDR3 DNA sequence: TGTGCCAGCAGTTACTCCGGACAGTACAATGAGCAGTTCTTC.

The CDR3, as DNA: TGTGCCAGCAGTGGAGACAGGGGGTCGGCTGGCTACACCTTC. Its translation is CASSGDRGSAGYTF. The rearrangement joins TRBV25-1 to TRBJ1-2, with TRBD1 matching over 9 bases. The trim removed 4 bases at V and 7 bases at J, leaving 7 bases unmatched. The germline gives CDR1 MGHDK, CDR2 SYGVNS. The CDR3 loop spans 14 amino acids.

This clone was recorded only once. The V and J genes are TRBV9 and TRBJ1-1; 8 bases are shared with TRBD1. V dropped 4 bases and J dropped 0; count of bases not matched to a gene: 8. The V gene's germline CDR1 is SGDLS and CDR2 YYNGEE. The CDR3 spans 16 residues. In nucleotides, the CDR3 is TGTGCCAGCAGCTTCGGACAGGGAGGGCTGAACACTGAAGCTTTCTTT. Translation: CASSFGQGGLNTEAFF.

The rearrangement joins TRBV6-1 to TRBJ2-4; a weak D match, TRBD2 (5 bases). The CDR3 has 13 residues. Germline CDR1 and CDR2: MNHNS and SASEGT. V was cut by 1 base and J by 9 bases, with 10 bases left in between. The CDR3 region is CASSEVGVGIQYF. The CDR3 DNA is TGTGCCAGCAGTGAAGTCGGGGTAGGCATTCAGTACTTC.

This clone occurred once. The rearrangement joins TRBV12-3 or TRBV12-4 to TRBJ1-1; D not resolved. This CDR3 is 13 amino acids long. V shed 3 bases and J shed 8 bases, with 13 bases lying between them. CDR3 region: CASSFGGGPEAFF. CDR3 sequence (DNA): TGTGCCAGCAGTTTTGGAGGTGGGCCAGAAGCTTTCTTT.

The V call is TRBV5-1, the J call TRBJ2-5; D might be TRBD2 (6 bases). The ends were cut back, 5 bases at V and 5 bases at J, with 13 bases in the middle. CDR1 is SGHRS and CDR2 is YFSETQ in the germline V gene. CDR3 length: 13 residues. CDR3 protein: CASSREEAETQYF. The CDR3 DNA sequence: TGCGCCAGCAGTAGGGAGGAGGCGGAGACCCAGTACTTC.

The V gene is TRBV6-5, the J gene TRBJ2-7, with 9 positions matching TRBD2. Germline CDR1 and CDR2: MNHEY and SVGAGI. Trimming at V came to 5 bases and at J to 2 bases, leaving 7 bases not matched to a gene. CDR3 length: 15 amino acids. CDR3 sequence reads: CASSRVAGDPYEQYF. Here the CDR3 DNA reads TGTGCCAGCAGTCGAGTAGCGGGAGACCCCTACGAGCAGTACTTC.

The chain joins TRBV5-8 to TRBJ2-7, with D possibly matching TRBD2 (5 bases). From germline, CDR1 is SGHTS and CDR2 YDEGEE. The CDR3 totals 15 residues. V gave up 3 bases and J gave up 0 bases, with 13 bases separating them. The chain's CDR3 is CASSWPGTDSYEQYF. Here the CDR3 DNA reads TGTGCCAGCAGCTGGCCGGGAACGGACTCCTACGAGCAGTACTTC. Looking up the rest from reference TRBV5-8 and TRBJ2-7 gives the full variable domain: EAGVTQSPTHLIKTRGQQATLRCSPISGHTSVYWYQQALGLGLQFLLWYDEGEERNRGNFPPRFSGRQFPNYSSELNVNALELEDSALYLCASSWPGTDSYEQYFGPGTRLTVT.

This sequence joins TRBV18 and TRBJ2-7; 10 positions agree with TRBD1. Germline-derived CDR1 and CDR2 are KGHSH and LQKENI. This CDR3 has 14 amino acids. The trim removed 5 bases at V and 5 bases at J, leaving 6 bases unmatched. CDR3 sequence (DNA): TGTGCCAGCTCAGACAGGGGGCTGAGGAACGAGCAGTACTTC. Its protein product is CASSDRGLRNEQYF. The whole variable domain, filled in from reference TRBV18 and TRBJ2-7, reads NAGVMQNPRHLVRRRGQEARLRCSPMKGHSHVYWYRQLPEEGLKFMVYLQKENIIDESGMPKERFSAEFPKEGPSILRIQQVVRGDSAAYFCASSDRGLRNEQYFGPGTRLTVT.

The rearrangement uses TRBV28 and TRBJ1-1; D gene uncertain. V was clipped by 6 bases and J by 1 base, with 15 bases between them. This CDR3 comprises 15 residues. CDR1 and CDR2 from the germline V gene are MDHEN and SYDVKM. CDR3 sequence reads: CASSQLGVSNTEAFF. CDR3 coding DNA: TGTGCCAGCAGCCAACTCGGGGTCTCGAACACTGAAGCTTTCTTT.

This chain connects TRBV12-3 or TRBV12-4 to TRBJ1-3; D is unresolved. The CDR3 runs 13 residues. The ends were cut back, 6 bases at V and 5 bases at J, with 11 bases in the middle. Here the CDR3 DNA reads TGTGCCAGCAGGCGGGCCCTCCGAAACACCATATATTTT. This encodes CASRRALRNTIYF.

This chain connects TRBV29-1 to TRBJ1-2; possible D gene TRBD1, 6 bases. V lost 8 bases to trimming and J lost 6 bases, with 19 bases between them. Germline values: CDR1 SQVTM, CDR2 ANQGSEA. The CDR3 is 13 amino acids. The CDR3 nucleotides are TGCAGCCTACCAACAGGGAAGGGAGATGGCTACACCTTC. Amino acid sequence: CSLPTGKGDGYTF.

The chain has TRBV7-2 and TRBJ2-3; D is possibly TRBD1 (5 bases). Per the germline V gene, CDR1 is SGHTA and CDR2 is FQGNSA. The CDR3 has 13 residues. Trimming left V 3 bases short and J 3 bases short, with 7 bases between. The CDR3 sequence: CASSFSGTDTQYF. The CDR3 coding sequence is TGTGCCAGCAGCTTCTCAGGGACAGATACGCAGTATTTT.

J is TRBJ2-7 and V is TRBV5-6, with 7 bases that match TRBD2. CDR1 SGHDT and CDR2 YYEEEE come from the germline V gene. V shed 4 bases, J shed 2 bases, and the junction held 9 bases outside the gene matches. CDR3 length: 15 residues. The CDR3 here is CASSDGRGYTYEQYF. CDR3 DNA sequence: TGTGCCAGCAGCGATGGGAGGGGCTATACCTACGAGCAGTACTTC.

The V gene is TRBV6-1, the J gene TRBJ2-3; TRBD1 might be the D (6 bases). Looked up from germline, CDR1 is MNHNS and CDR2 is SASEGT. The CDR3 sequence is 15 residues long. The V end lost 3 bases, the J end lost 0 bases, and 10 bases lay between the germline ends. The CDR3 sequence is CASSDRGHSTDTQYF. The CDR3 DNA sequence: TGTGCCAGCAGTGACAGGGGACACAGCACAGATACGCAGTATTTT.

In its sample, this clone was seen a few times. This rearrangement joins TRBV5-4 to TRBJ1-2; maybe TRBD1 (6 bases). The CDR3 contains 14 residues. Between the trimmed V and J ends, which lost 0 bases and 7 bases, there was a span of 13 bases. In germline, CDR1 is SGHNT, CDR2 YYREEE (reference sequence). The CDR3 here is CASSLDRESAGYTF. The CDR3 nucleotides read TGTGCCAGCAGCTTGGACAGGGAGTCTGCTGGCTACACCTTC.